This T cell receptor (beta chain) was observed in a study of early T cells in non-severe SARS-CoV-2 infection. Study at large: With bulk RNA from unsorted whole blood as input, sequencing yielded unpaired chains.

General study findings and limits: VDJdb matches were skewed toward anti-spike CD8 T cell responses.

The library protocol tagged individual cDNA molecules with unique molecular identifiers. TCRdb analysed the 5' RACE reads with MiXCR anew, one entry per CDR3 protein. Of approximately 66,000 distinct CDR3 sequences listed, roughly 13% are singletons. This CDR3 has 11 residues. Between the trimmed V and J ends, which lost 7 bases and 7 bases, there was a span of 13 bases. Germline lookup yields CDR1 SQVTM and CDR2 ANQGSEA. Concerning this clonotype itself: No antigen is known for it.

V is TRBV29-1 and J is TRBJ1-1; D is perhaps TRBD1 (5 bases). This sequence was found in an adult who was a healthcare worker with PCR-confirmed SARS-CoV-2 infection or an uninfected control (not recorded which). Sequencing was carried out using whole blood. The CDR3 sequence: CSASLGGEAFF. The DNA for the CDR3 is TGCAGCGCTTCCCTTGGGGGTGAAGCTTTCTTT. The whole variable domain, remainder taken from reference TRBV29-1 and TRBJ1-1, is SAVISQKPSRDICQRGTSLTIQCQVDSQVTMMFWYRQQPGQSLTLIATANQGSEATYESGFVIDKFPISRPNLTFSTLTVSNMSPEDSSIYLCSASLGGEAFFGQGTRLTVV.